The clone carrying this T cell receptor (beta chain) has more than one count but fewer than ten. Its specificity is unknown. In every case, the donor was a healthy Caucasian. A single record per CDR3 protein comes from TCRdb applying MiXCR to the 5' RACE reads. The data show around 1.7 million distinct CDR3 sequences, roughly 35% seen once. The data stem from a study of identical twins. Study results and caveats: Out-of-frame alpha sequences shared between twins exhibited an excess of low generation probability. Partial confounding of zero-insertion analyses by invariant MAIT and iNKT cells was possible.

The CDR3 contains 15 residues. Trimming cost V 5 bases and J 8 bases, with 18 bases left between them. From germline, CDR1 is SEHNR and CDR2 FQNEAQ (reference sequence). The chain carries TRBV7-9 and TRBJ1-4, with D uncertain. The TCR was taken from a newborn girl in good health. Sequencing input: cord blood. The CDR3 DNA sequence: TGTGCCAGCAGCCCCCGAGGCGGGTTAGACGAAAAACTGTTTTTT. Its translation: CASSPRGGLDEKLFF.